This T cell receptor beta chain was obtained from a study of post-analysis software for immune sequencing data. Study-level findings and limits: Strong co-clustering by F measure was seen for same-batch samples. The normalized Chao1 diversity of multiple sclerosis patients was significantly lower than that of controls. Controls had lower frequencies than patients of 4 or 5 TRBV segments, which included TRBV5-6, TRBV5-1 and TRBV20-1.

This clonotype has only a few counts. Its antigen is unknown. Unique molecular identifiers were carried by the TCR beta cDNA libraries. Researchers reported roughly 0.5 million cDNA molecules coming from around 1 to 10 million T cells. A single record per CDR3 protein comes from TCRdb applying MiXCR to the PCR reads. The top ten hold approximately 1.5% of the sample, which has 150,000 to 200,000 distinct CDR3 sequences, roughly 30% seen once. V dropped 2 bases and J dropped 6; count of bases not matched to a gene: 8. The CDR3 contains 15 residues. Germline V lookup: CDR1 SGHTA, CDR2 FQGTGA. Sequenced material: blood. The clonotype originates from a girl aged 5-17 years with multiple sclerosis. The V and J genes are TRBV7-3 and TRBJ1-2, with TRBD1 matching over 8 bases. The CDR3 sequence is CASSLSAGGYDGYTF. In DNA form, the CDR3 reads TGTGCCAGCAGCTTATCGGCAGGGGGCTATGATGGCTACACCTTC.